This T cell receptor beta chain emerged from a study of blood T cell repertoires in COVID-19. As for the study in general: PBMCs, B-cell-depleted T cells, or T cells provided the cDNA or gDNA that made up the material.

Trimming removed 1 base from V and 1 base from J, with 4 bases in between. Germline CDR1 is GTSNPN and CDR2 is SVGIG (reference sequence). The CDR3 consists of 12 residues. Assay used: immunoSEQ multiplex PCR; TCRdb lists only in-frame clones, some missing. Counted here are tens of thousands of clones, more than 75% occurring once; the ten biggest clones make up less than 6%. J is TRBJ1-1 and V is TRBV30; no definite D call. The sequenced sample consisted of peripheral blood. The origin of this receptor is a woman older than 75 with active COVID-19. CDR3 sequence: CAWSGANTEAFF. CDR3 nucleotide sequence: TGTGCCTGGAGTGGGGCGAACACTGAAGCTTTCTTT.